This TCR beta chain is from a study of blood T cells in healthy people across ages. The length of the CDR3 is 11 residues. Deletions cut 7 bases from V and 4 bases from J, with 6 bases between. From germline, CDR1 is MDHEN and CDR2 SYDVKM. This clonotype was counted between two and nine times. Together with a sample-barcoded 5' primer, a J-beta primer mix was included in a second PCR lasting roughly 6 to 12 cycles. TCRdb itself ran the 5' RACE reads through MiXCR, one entry per CDR3 protein. The table lists around 1,500,000 distinct CDR3 sequences, over 25% of them singletons, with around 7.7% in the top ten.

The TCR originated in a woman aged 25 to 39 in good health. The chain is built from TRBV28 and TRBJ2-3, with no clear D. The sequenced sample consisted of blood. CDR3 residues: CASKAADTQYF. The CDR3 region has the DNA TGTGCCAGCAAGGCGGCAGATACGCAGTATTTT.